This T cell receptor (beta chain) was profiled in a study of cytomegalovirus exposure and HLA in healthy donors. PCR primers comprised 60 Vbeta and 13 Jbeta primers. The method was immunoSEQ multiplex PCR; TCRdb's version includes in-frame clones alone and lacks a portion of them. The sample lists some 130,000 clones, roughly three quarters occurring once. Note on this clone: Its antigen remains unknown.

Germline-derived CDR1 and CDR2 are MNHEY and SMNVEV (reference sequence). V gave up 3 bases and J gave up 2 bases, with 9 bases separating them. The CDR3 sequence is 14 residues long. General observations from the study: A missense DCLRE1C variant was associated with V- and J-gene trimming of TCR beta chains in a later analysis, and an independent cohort replicated the association.

The clonotype comes from a woman under 30 in good health and CMV-seronegative. Sequenced material: PBMCs. The genes are TRBV27 and TRBJ2-3; maybe TRBD1 (5 bases). The CDR3 loop is CASSFYRSTDTQYF. The CDR3 DNA sequence: TGTGCCAGCAGTTTTTACAGGTCCACAGATACGCAGTATTTT.